This T cell receptor beta chain was identified in a study of cytomegalovirus exposure and HLA in healthy donors. Both 60 Vbeta primers and 13 Jbeta primers went into the PCR. Only in-frame clones appear in the TCRdb table, and some are missing; sequencing was by immunoSEQ multiplex PCR. The profile covers 150,000 to 200,000 clones, with 70% to 80% appearing a single time and approximately 1.4% taken by the ten largest. Trimming took 5 bases from V and 6 from J, leaving 20 bases between them. The CDR3 has 16 amino acids. Germline V CDR1 and CDR2: LNHDA, SQIVND (reference sequence). The receptor's source is a woman aged 45-65 years in good health and CMV-seronegative. The chain is built from TRBV19 and TRBJ1-5, with a possible D match to TRBD1 (5 bases). The sequencing input was PBMCs. CDR3 nucleotide sequence: TGTGCCAGTAGTTCTGGGTGGGGGGGTGAGGGTCAGCCCCAGCATTTT. This codes for CASSSGWGGEGQPQHF.